This TCR beta chain was captured by sequencing in a study of blood T cell repertoires in COVID-19. Study background: In each case, the material was cDNA or gDNA derived from T cells, B-cell-depleted T cells, or PBMCs.

In the original processing: Reference gene primer amplification in the assay estimated nucleated cell counts. Profiling relied on immunoSEQ multiplex PCR, and the TCRdb table lists in-frame clones only, not all of them. For V, J and clone size, that table is used; D and trimming come from the DNA. The sample contains 180,000 or so clones, 90% of which appear only once. CDR3 length: 16 amino acids. V was shortened by 3 bases and J by 0 bases, with 14 bases between the two germline ends. Looked up from germline, CDR1 is SEHNR and CDR2 is FQNEAQ (reference sequence). The sequenced sample consisted of peripheral blood. The TCR comes from a man aged 45-65 years with acute or convalescent COVID-19. V is TRBV7-9 and J is TRBJ2-5, with D maybe TRBD1 (6 bases). CDR3 residues: CASSLGPGEYQETQYF. CDR3 coding DNA: TGTGCCAGCAGCTTGGGACCAGGGGAGTACCAAGAGACCCAGTACTTC.